The 30 T cell receptor beta chains in this list originate from one sample, sequenced in a study of Ad26.COV2.S vaccination and SARS-CoV-2 variants. Treatment noted: some 20 received Ad26.COV2.S at low or high dose, single or two shots; about 5 received placebo; per-sample allocation not given. Sampling happened 63 days after the first vaccine or placebo injection. The data were produced by immunoSEQ multiplex PCR, yet TCRdb's version contains in-frame clones alone and is incomplete. In the table there are roughly 400,000 clones, 92% of which are singletons. Sequences were derived from peripheral blood, sampled in a trial of Ad26.COV2.S vaccine versus placebo. All receptors come from a person between 18 and 59 years old who received the Ad26.COV2.S COVID-19 vaccine or a placebo.

The V gene is TRBV15, the J gene TRBJ1-2; tentatively, D is TRBD1 (5 bases). Germline V gene sequence: CDR1 LNHNV, CDR2 YYDKDF (reference sequence). Trimming removed 5 bases from V and 5 bases from J, with 12 bases in between. The CDR3 has 13 amino acids. The CDR3 sequence is CATSQSGRYGYTF. The CDR3 DNA reads TGTGCCACCAGCCAATCAGGGAGGTATGGCTACACCTTC. Full variable domain (outside the CDR3, taken from reference TRBV15 and TRBJ1-2): DAMVIQNPRYQVTQFGKPVTLSCSQTLNHNVMYWYQQKSSQAPKLLFHYYDKDFNNEADTPDNFQSRRPNTSFCFLDIRSPGLGDTAMYLCATSQSGRYGYTFGSGTRLTVV.

CDR3 sequence (DNA): TGTGCCAGCAGCCCACTCAGGGAAGAGACCCAGTACTTC. Its protein product is CASSPLREETQYF. The rearrangement links TRBV5-4 to TRBJ2-5; a weak D match, TRBD1 (5 bases). CDR3 length equals 13 residues. V gave up 4 bases and J gave up 3 bases, with 10 bases separating them. Germline CDR1 reads SGHNT; CDR2 reads YYREEE (reference sequence).

This chain links TRBV18 with TRBJ1-4; D possibly corresponds to TRBD1 (5 bases). Germline V lookup: CDR1 KGHSH, CDR2 LQKENI. V was cut by 2 bases and J by 4 bases, with 8 bases left in between. This CDR3 is built from 14 residues. CDR3 nucleotide sequence: TGTGCCAGCTCACCAAGGGGAGGTAATGAAAAACTGTTTTTT. Translation gives CASSPRGGNEKLFF.

This chain links TRBV7-9 with TRBJ2-5; 12 positions match TRBD2. The CDR3 covers 15 residues. Germline loops: CDR1 SEHNR, CDR2 FQNEAQ (reference sequence). The V and J ends lost 1 base and 10 bases, in that order; junction bases with no gene match: 7. CDR3 region: CASSLELAGGKDQYF. The CDR3 nucleotides are TGTGCCAGCAGCTTAGAACTAGCGGGGGGTAAGGACCAGTACTTC.

The V call is TRBV5-1, the J call TRBJ2-7, with 16 bases identical to TRBD2. The CDR3 contains 18 residues. Germline-derived CDR1 and CDR2 are SGHRS and YFSETQ. After removal of 2 bases from V and 4 bases from J, the junction contained 9 bases not matched to a gene. CDR3 bases: TGCGCCAGCAGCTTCGGGACTAGCGGGGGGGCCGCTCTTTACGAGCAGTACTTC. It specifies CASSFGTSGGAALYEQYF. Full variable domain (outside the CDR3, taken from reference TRBV5-1 and TRBJ2-7): KAGVTQTPRYLIKTRGQQVTLSCSPISGHRSVSWYQQTPGQGLQFLFEYFSETQRNKGNFPGRFSGRQFSNSRSEMNVSTLELGDSALYLCASSFGTSGGAALYEQYFGPGTRLTVT.

The rearrangement uses TRBV9 and TRBJ2-5; 8 bases line up with TRBD2. Germline loops: CDR1 SGDLS, CDR2 YYNGEE. CDR3 length equals 15 residues. V trimming: 2 bases; J trimming: 5 bases; junction bases outside the gene matches: 8. CDR3 protein: CASSVNGGAEETQYF. The CDR3 region has the DNA TGTGCCAGCAGCGTCAACGGGGGGGCGGAGGAGACCCAGTACTTC.

The V and J genes are TRBV27 and TRBJ1-1; D gene ambiguous. The CDR3 runs to 16 residues. The V end lost 6 bases, the J end lost 2 bases, and 19 bases lay between the germline ends. Germline values: CDR1 MNHEY, CDR2 SMNVEV (reference sequence). CDR3: CASSPGFRGRNTEAFF. In nucleotides, the CDR3 is TGTGCCAGCAGCCCCGGGTTCCGAGGGCGAAACACTGAAGCTTTCTTT.

J is TRBJ2-7 and V is TRBV7-6; D might be TRBD1 or TRBD2, each matching 5 bases. Germline values: CDR1 SGHVS, CDR2 FNYEAQ. Trimming shortened V by 0 bases and J by 0 bases, and 15 bases separated the two germline ends. This CDR3 comprises 17 residues. The chain's CDR3 is CASSLAWGNSDSYEQYF. CDR3 nucleotide sequence: TGTGCCAGCAGCTTAGCGTGGGGGAACTCAGACTCCTACGAGCAGTACTTC.

This clone was recorded once. The chain recombines TRBV6-2 or TRBV6-3 with TRBJ2-3; possibly TRBD2 for D (5 bases). Deletions cut 0 bases from V and 4 bases from J, with 17 bases between. The germline V gene has CDR1 MNHEY and CDR2 SVGEGT. The CDR3 contains 17 residues. CDR3: CASSYSSLADISDTQYF. The CDR3 DNA reads TGTGCCAGCAGTTACTCGTCGCTAGCAGACATTTCAGATACGCAGTATTTT.

V is TRBV7-2 and J is TRBJ2-3, with TRBD2 matching 7 bases. The CDR3 runs to 16 residues. V lost 0 bases to trimming and J lost 0 bases; unmatched junction nucleotides: 3. Germline CDR1 reads SGHTA; CDR2 reads FQGNSA. This chain's CDR3 is CASSLAPGGSTDTQYF. CDR3 sequence (DNA): TGTGCCAGCAGCTTAGCTCCGGGGGGTAGCACAGATACGCAGTATTTT.

The chain combines TRBV7-6 with TRBJ2-5, with a weak D call TRBD1 (6 bases). V gave up 0 bases and J gave up 4 bases, with 15 bases separating them. CDR1 and CDR2 (germline): SGHVS, FNYEAQ. The CDR3 totals 16 residues. The CDR3 nucleotides are TGTGCCAGCAGCTTAGCGGGGGCCGGCCTAAGAGAGACCCAGTACTTC. Encoded protein: CASSLAGAGLRETQYF. Full variable domain (missing parts from reference TRBV7-6 and TRBJ2-5): GAGVSQSPRYKVTKRGQDVALRCDPISGHVSLYWYRQALGQGPEFLTYFNYEAQQDKSGLPNDRFSAERPEGSISTLTIQRTEQRDSAMYRCASSLAGAGLRETQYFGPGTRLLVL.

The chain employs TRBV27 and TRBJ1-1; 8 bases are shared with TRBD1. CDR3 length equals 14 residues. The V segment lost 6 bases and the J segment 0 bases; nucleotides outside the gene matches: 3. Germline assignment: CDR1 MNHEY and CDR2 SMNVEV (reference sequence). The CDR3: CASRRTGLNTEAFF. The CDR3 nucleotides are TGTGCCAGCAGGAGGACAGGGTTGAACACTGAAGCTTTCTTT.

This rearrangement joins TRBV6-5 to TRBJ2-7, with D maybe TRBD2 (5 bases). CDR3 size: 13 residues. CDR1 is MNHEY, CDR2 SVGAGI, per germline. Deletions cut 8 bases from V and 6 bases from J, with 17 bases between. The CDR3 DNA reads TGTGCCAGCTCGGGAAAGGGCAGAAGCGAGCAGTACTTC. It specifies CASSGKGRSEQYF.

The V call is TRBV19, the J call TRBJ2-3; 7 bases fit TRBD2. CDR1 LNHDA and CDR2 SQIVND come from the germline V gene (reference sequence). CDR3 size: 16 residues. After removal of 10 bases from V and 2 bases from J, the junction contained 15 bases not matched to a gene. CDR3 sequence reads: CATQNGRGGITDTQYF. DNA for the CDR3: TGTGCCACGCAGAACGGCCGCGGGGGTATCACAGATACGCAGTATTTT.

The chain combines TRBV25-1 with TRBJ2-7; 10 bases fit TRBD1. The CDR3 totals 15 residues. The V gene end was trimmed by 6 bases and the J gene end by 6 bases; junction bases not matched to a gene: 11. In germline, CDR1 is MGHDK, CDR2 SYGVNS. The CDR3: CASSSEDRGTSEQYF. The DNA for the CDR3 is TGTGCCAGCAGCTCTGAGGACAGGGGGACGAGCGAGCAGTACTTC.

The chain is built from TRBV12-3 or TRBV12-4 and TRBJ2-4; no firm D call. The CDR3 extends over 11 amino acids. V was pared by 8 bases and J by 5 bases, with 7 bases between. CDR3 loop: CASQEENIQYF. In DNA, the CDR3 is TGTGCCAGCCAAGAGGAAAACATTCAGTACTTC.

This clone was detected only once. The rearrangement links TRBV28 to TRBJ1-2, with 8 bases identical to TRBD1. J was trimmed by 1 base and V by 7 bases; bases with no gene match: 5. The CDR3 totals 14 residues. Germline lookup yields CDR1 MDHEN and CDR2 SYDVKM. As DNA, the CDR3 is TGTGCCAGCACAGACAGGGGCCATAACTATGGCTACACCTTC. Encoded protein: CASTDRGHNYGYTF.

V gene TRBV6-1 combines with J gene TRBJ2-2; the match to TRBD1 covers 10 bases. Germline assignment: CDR1 MNHNS and CDR2 SASEGT. The trim removed 3 bases at V and 5 bases at J, leaving 9 bases unmatched. This CDR3 is built from 17 residues. The CDR3 spells CASSEGTGVFATGELFF. CDR3 nucleotide sequence: TGTGCCAGCAGTGAGGGGACAGGGGTGTTTGCGACCGGGGAGCTGTTTTTT.

V is TRBV27 and J is TRBJ1-3, with 9 bases matching TRBD1. Germline lookup yields CDR1 MNHEY and CDR2 SMNVEV (reference sequence). Unmatched junction bases numbered 17, after V lost 5 bases and J lost 0 bases. The CDR3 is made up of 20 amino acids. Here the CDR3 reads CASSPYKGQGQFYSGNTIYF. The CDR3 DNA is TGTGCCAGCAGTCCATACAAGGGACAGGGCCAGTTTTACTCTGGAAACACCATATATTTT.

The genes are TRBV7-2 and TRBJ2-1, with 14 bases identical to TRBD2. The junction had 8 bases not matched to a gene; V was cut back by 6 bases and J by 10 bases. Germline V gives CDR1 SGHTA, CDR2 FQGNSA. CDR3 length equals 15 residues. CDR3 DNA: TGTGCCAGCAGTAAGACTAGCGGGGGGGACACGGAGCAGTTCTTC. This translates into CASSKTSGGDTEQFF.

The chain has TRBV19 and TRBJ1-2, with D possibly being TRBD1 (6 bases). CDR3 size: 13 residues. Trimming stripped 6 bases from V and 6 bases from J, with 14 bases between. The V gene's germline CDR1 is LNHDA and CDR2 SQIVND (reference sequence). The CDR3 DNA is TGTGCCAGTAGCCTTGACTGGGACAATGGCTACACCTTC. Residues: CASSLDWDNGYTF. The entire variable domain, with the rest obtained from reference TRBV19 and TRBJ1-2, is as follows: DGGITQSPKYLFRKEGQNVTLSCEQNLNHDAMYWYRQDPGQGLRLIYYSQIVNDFQKGDIAEGYSVSREKKESFPLTVTSAQKNPTAFYLCASSLDWDNGYTFGSGTRLTVV.

The rearrangement links TRBV3-1 (or the pseudogene TRBV3-2) to TRBJ2-2; D is possibly TRBD1 or TRBD2 (5 bases each). Germline V gene lookup returns CDR1 LGHDT and CDR2 YNNKEL (reference sequence). V lost 0 bases and J 0 bases, leaving 5 bases between the germline ends. The CDR3 totals 15 residues. The CDR3 protein is CASSQEGPNTGELFF. The CDR3 DNA is TGTGCCAGCAGCCAAGAGGGACCGAACACCGGGGAGCTGTTTTTT.

V usage is TRBV5-1 and J usage is TRBJ2-1; possibly TRBD2 for D (6 bases). From germline, CDR1 is SGHRS and CDR2 YFSETQ. CDR3 length: 17 amino acids. The V gene lost 0 bases and the J gene lost 1 base, with 14 bases spanning the gap. CDR3 bases: TGCGCCAGCAGCTTGGCGCCCACTAGCTGGTCCTACAATGAGCAGTTCTTC. Protein sequence: CASSLAPTSWSYNEQFF.

The rearrangement joins TRBV27 to TRBJ1-6; no clear D gene. The CDR3 extends over 14 amino acids. Deletions cut 0 bases from V and 10 bases from J, with 10 bases between. Germline V gene data show CDR1 as MNHEY and CDR2 as SMNVEV (reference sequence). The CDR3 spells CASSLSLTQSPLHF. In DNA, the CDR3 is TGTGCCAGCAGTTTATCCTTGACACAATCACCCCTCCACTTT.

This clone was detected only once. The rearrangement uses TRBV4-3 and TRBJ2-2, with 9 bases matching TRBD1. CDR1 LGHNA and CDR2 YSLEER come from the germline V gene. With V trimmed by 3 bases and J by 5 bases, 7 bases remained unmatched. This CDR3 is built from 16 residues. The CDR3: CASSHLQGAVTGELFF. Here the CDR3 DNA reads TGCGCCAGCAGCCACCTACAGGGGGCGGTAACCGGGGAGCTGTTTTTT.

The V gene is TRBV5-8, the J gene TRBJ1-2, with 7 bases matching TRBD1. V was clipped by 1 base and J by 4 bases; unmatched bases: 10. In germline, CDR1 is SGHTS, CDR2 YDEGEE. CDR3 length equals 16 residues. The CDR3 loop is CASSLRVQGEGYGYTF. For the CDR3, the DNA is TGTGCCAGCAGCTTGAGGGTGCAGGGGGAAGGCTATGGCTACACCTTC.

V and J are TRBV19 and TRBJ1-4; D is uncertain. The length of the CDR3 is 13 residues. V lost 6 bases, J lost 7 bases, and 12 bases lay in between. Germline values: CDR1 LNHDA, CDR2 SQIVND (reference sequence). The CDR3 loop is CASRAGWGEKLFF. CDR3 nucleotide sequence: TGTGCCAGTAGGGCGGGCTGGGGTGAAAAACTGTTTTTT.

This chain uses TRBV15 with TRBJ1-2; a weak D match, TRBD1 (6 bases). V was trimmed by 4 bases and J by 4 bases, leaving 10 bases between them. The germline CDR1 and CDR2 sequences are LNHNV and YYDKDF (reference sequence). The CDR3 runs 13 residues. CDR3 coding DNA: TGTGCCACCAGCACCGGGACATTCTATGGCTACACCTTC. It yields the protein CATSTGTFYGYTF.

This clone appeared many times. The CDR3 DNA follows: TGTGCCTGGAGACCACTGGAGAGAGGCTACACCTTC. Translating gives CAWRPLERGYTF. The genes are TRBV30 and TRBJ1-2; D is undetermined. The CDR3 is 12 amino acids. Germline V gene sequence: CDR1 GTSNPN, CDR2 SVGIG (reference sequence). Trimming took 3 bases from V and 8 from J, leaving 13 bases between them.

The genes are TRBV19 and TRBJ2-7, with TRBD2 identical over 8 bases. The V segment lost 3 bases and the J segment 0 bases; nucleotides outside the gene matches: 4. The CDR3 consists of 15 residues. Germline V lookup: CDR1 LNHDA, CDR2 SQIVND (reference sequence). CDR3 amino acids: CASSISTSGSYEQYF. The CDR3 region has the DNA TGTGCCAGTAGTATCTCAACTAGCGGCTCCTACGAGCAGTACTTC. The entire variable domain, with the rest obtained from reference TRBV19 and TRBJ2-7, is as follows: DGGITQSPKYLFRKEGQNVTLSCEQNLNHDAMYWYRQDPGQGLRLIYYSQIVNDFQKGDIAEGYSVSREKKESFPLTVTSAQKNPTAFYLCASSISTSGSYEQYFGPGTRLTVT.